This T cell receptor (beta chain) is drawn from a study of patients and donors after allogeneic stem cell transplantation. CDR3 length: 15 residues. The V end lost 2 bases, the J end lost 2 bases, and 7 bases lay between the germline ends. This clonotype was counted only a few times. MiXCR, run by TCRdb on the RT-PCR reads, gives a single entry per CDR3 protein. The sample carries some 160,000 distinct CDR3 sequences, 20% to 25% recorded once. This TCR derives from a human donor who was either an allogeneic HSCT recipient or a stem cell or donor lymphocyte infusion donor (not recorded which). It is not recorded whose cells these are; they may come from a transplant donor. The sequenced material came from blood, either unsorted or a sorted T cell fraction (not recorded which). This chain uses TRBV12-3 or TRBV12-4 with TRBJ2-6; D is possibly TRBD1 (5 bases). CDR3 DNA sequence: TGTGCCAGCAGTTTAATGGGGCCTGGGGCCAACGTCCTGACTTTC. The encoded protein is CASSLMGPGANVLTF.